This T cell receptor beta chain appears in the sequencing data of a study of cytomegalovirus exposure and HLA in healthy donors. Study-level information: Of approximately 400 genotyped donors, roughly 81% clustered with self-reported Caucasian donors. Study conclusions and caveats: Previously analyzed data showed that most TCR beta V segments were productive at a frequency of about 87% or about 30%. Cytomegalovirus status, reportedly, was diagnosed with high specificity and sensitivity by the classifier.

The germline CDR1 and CDR2 sequences are SGHAT and FQNNGV. The V and J ends lost 4 bases and 0 bases, in that order; junction bases with no gene match: 6. This CDR3 is 15 amino acids long. The PCR employed 60 Vbeta primers together with 13 Jbeta primers. Using immunoSEQ multiplex PCR, the repertoire was profiled, and TCRdb retains in-frame clones only, with some absent. Found here are roughly 130,000 clones, approximately 81% of them singletons; the top ten hold 1.5% to 2.5%. For this clone: What it binds is unknown.

This clonotype was obtained from a man younger than 35 in good health and CMV-seronegative. Sequencing was done on a sample of PBMCs. The chain employs TRBV11-2 and TRBJ2-7, with 7 bases aligning to TRBD2. The DNA of the CDR3 is TGTGCCAGCAGCTCCGGCCAGCGGGACTCCTACGAGCAGTACTTC. Amino acid sequence: CASSSGQRDSYEQYF.